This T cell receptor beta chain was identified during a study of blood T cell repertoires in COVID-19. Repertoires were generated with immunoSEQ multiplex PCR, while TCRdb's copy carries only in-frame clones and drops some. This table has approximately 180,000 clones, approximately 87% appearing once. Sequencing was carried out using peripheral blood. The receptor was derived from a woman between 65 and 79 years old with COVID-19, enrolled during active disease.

CDR3 in DNA: TGTGCCAGCAGCTTAGGACCGGACAGTGAGCAGTTCTTC. Amino acid sequence: CASSLGPDSEQFF. The rearrangement links TRBV7-9 to TRBJ2-1; tentative D call: TRBD1 (6 bases). With 1 base removed from V and 9 bases from J, the gap between germline ends came to 10 bases. In germline, CDR1 is SEHNR, CDR2 FQNEAQ (reference sequence). The CDR3 is made up of 13 amino acids.